The entry below describes one TCR beta chain. The antigen is undetermined. V shed 3 bases, J shed 3 bases, and the junction held 7 bases outside the gene matches. CDR1 and CDR2 (germline): SGHRS, YFSETQ. This CDR3 has 15 residues. This entry belongs to a study of CD8+CD57+ T cells in acquired aplastic anemia. Study-level results: Shared by patients and controls, just under 30 CD8+ CDR3s were abundant in patients.

According to the study, genomic DNA was the template for TCR beta VDJ and CDR3 profiling. TCRdb redid the calling of the reads with MiXCR, one entry per CDR3 protein. The sample includes about 160,000 distinct CDR3 sequences, about two thirds seen only once; the top ten take 35% to 60%. Sequencing was done on patients that had shown CD8+CD57+ cell expansion by flow cytometry. Severe acquired aplastic anemia was present in every patient. The TCR was taken from a human donor with aplastic anemia. The chain links TRBV5-1 to TRBJ2-7, with 9 bases fitting TRBD1. The sequenced sample was sorted CD4+, CD8+, or CD8+CD57+ T cells (not recorded which) from PBMCs. The CDR3 nucleotides are TGCGCCAGCAGCTGGACCTCGGGACAGGGCTACGAGCAGTACTTC. Amino acids: CASSWTSGQGYEQYF.